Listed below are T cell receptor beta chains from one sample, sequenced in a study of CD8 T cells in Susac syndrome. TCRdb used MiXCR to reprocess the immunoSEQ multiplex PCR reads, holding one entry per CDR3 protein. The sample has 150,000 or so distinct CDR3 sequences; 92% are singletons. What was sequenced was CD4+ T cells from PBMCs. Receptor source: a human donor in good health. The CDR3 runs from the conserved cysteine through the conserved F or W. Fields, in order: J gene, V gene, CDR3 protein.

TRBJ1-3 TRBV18 CASSPYHRDTIYF
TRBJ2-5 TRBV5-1 CASSLMGLAGLTETQYF
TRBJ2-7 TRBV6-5 CASSPDRYEQHF
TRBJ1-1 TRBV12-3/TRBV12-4 CASSPRTEAFF
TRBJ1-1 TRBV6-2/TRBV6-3 CASAGQGSEAFF
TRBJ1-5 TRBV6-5 CASSDRDNQPQHF
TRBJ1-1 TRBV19 CATDFQGTEAFF
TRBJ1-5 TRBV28 CASSFLTGVYQPQHF
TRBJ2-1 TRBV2 CASSVNSGSYNEQFF
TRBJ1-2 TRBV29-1 CSVTKEGNWYGYTF
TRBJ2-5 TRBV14 CASSQGLGETQYF
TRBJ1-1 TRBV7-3 CASRSMLAENTEAFF
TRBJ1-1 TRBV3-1 CASSQIVNTEAFF
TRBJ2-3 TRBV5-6 CASSLSSTAADTQYF
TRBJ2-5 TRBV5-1 CASTIGQQKETQYF